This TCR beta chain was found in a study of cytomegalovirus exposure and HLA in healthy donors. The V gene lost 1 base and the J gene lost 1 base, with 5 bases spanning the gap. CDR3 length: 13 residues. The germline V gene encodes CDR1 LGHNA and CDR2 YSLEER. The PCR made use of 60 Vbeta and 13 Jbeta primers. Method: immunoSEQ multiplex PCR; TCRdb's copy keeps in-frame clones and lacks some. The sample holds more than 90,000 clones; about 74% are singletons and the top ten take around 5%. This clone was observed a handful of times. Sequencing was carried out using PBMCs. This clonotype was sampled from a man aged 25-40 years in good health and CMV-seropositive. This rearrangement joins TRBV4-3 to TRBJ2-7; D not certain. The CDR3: CASSQGVSYEQYF. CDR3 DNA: TGCGCCAGCAGCCAAGGAGTGTCCTACGAGCAGTACTTC.